These T cell receptor beta chains were read from a single sample in a study of blood T cell repertoires in COVID-19. The table came from immunoSEQ multiplex PCR; TCRdb's copy has only in-frame clones and leaves some out. Of around 200,000 clones in the sample, 89% are singletons; the top ten hold around 7%. Input material: peripheral blood. Receptors were obtained from a middle-aged man with acute or convalescent COVID-19. Each CDR3 is given with its conserved first and last residue. Fields, in order: V gene, J gene, D gene, clone size, CDR3 DNA, CDR3 protein. A D gene is named only where the DNA matches it firmly. Clone size is shown for a subset of rows, as once, few, many or a class of expanded clone.

V: TRBV5-6; J: TRBJ1-1; D: .; size: once; DNA: TGTGCCAGCAGCCCTCGGGGGATAACTGAAGCTTTCTTT; CDR3: CASSPRGITEAFF
V: TRBV3-1/TRBV3-2; J: TRBJ1-2; D: .; size: .; DNA: TGTGCCAGCAGCCTCGGGGGAGGTTTAGGGTATGGCTACACCTTC; CDR3: CASSLGGGLGYGYTF
V: TRBV5-6; J: TRBJ2-7; D: TRBD1; size: once; DNA: TGTGCCAGCGGACAGGGGGCCTACGAGCAGTACTTC; CDR3: CASGQGAYEQYF
V: TRBV24-1; J: TRBJ1-5; D: .; size: once; DNA: TGTGCCACCAGTGAGGGCAGTTTTAGCAATCAGCCCCAGCATTTT; CDR3: CATSEGSFSNQPQHF
V: TRBV10-2; J: TRBJ2-2; D: TRBD2; size: .; DNA: TGCGCCAGCAGTGAGGAGCGGGGGACCACCGGGGAGCTGTTTTTT; CDR3: CASSEERGTTGELFF
V: TRBV5-4; J: TRBJ2-7; D: TRBD1; size: .; DNA: TGTGCCAGCAGCTTGTCGGGGGACAGGGGCTACGAGCAGTACTTC; CDR3: CASSLSGDRGYEQYF
V: TRBV14; J: TRBJ2-4; D: .; size: .; DNA: TGTGCCAGCAGCCCGCGGCTCACTAACATTCAGTACTTC; CDR3: CASSPRLTNIQYF
V: TRBV2; J: TRBJ2-1; D: .; size: .; DNA: TGTGCCAGCAGTGAAGAGGGGGGGCTAAATGAGCAGTTCTTC; CDR3: CASSEEGGLNEQFF
V: TRBV4-2; J: TRBJ1-2; D: TRBD1; size: .; DNA: TGTGCCAGCAGCCAAGAGGAAGGGACAGGGGGCCGGTATGGCTACACCTTC; CDR3: CASSQEEGTGGRYGYTF
V: TRBV5-4; J: TRBJ2-3; D: TRBD2; size: .; DNA: TGTGCCAGCAGTTTAGACCCGGGACTAGCGGGTGCAGATACGCAGTATTTT; CDR3: CASSLDPGLAGADTQYF
V: TRBV11-3; J: TRBJ2-3; D: TRBD2; size: .; DNA: TGTGCCAGCAGCTGGAGGAGCGGGGGGGCGGGAGATACGCAGTATTTT; CDR3: CASSWRSGGAGDTQYF
V: TRBV7-2; J: TRBJ2-7; D: .; size: .; DNA: TGTGCCAGCAGGGATGACAGCTACGAGCAGTACTTC; CDR3: CASRDDSYEQYF
V: TRBV9; J: TRBJ1-5; D: TRBD1; size: .; DNA: TGTGCCAGCAGCGTAACAGGGGCGCTCAATCAGCCCCAGCATTTT; CDR3: CASSVTGALNQPQHF
V: TRBV19; J: TRBJ1-1; D: TRBD1; size: .; DNA: TGTGCCAGTAGTATCTGGGGGACAGGGGAGGATGCTTTCTTT; CDR3: CASSIWGTGEDAFF
V: TRBV9; J: TRBJ2-5; D: .; size: .; DNA: TGTGCCAGCAGCCCTAGTCCCCAGTACCAAGAGACCCAGTACTTC; CDR3: CASSPSPQYQETQYF
V: TRBV25-1; J: TRBJ2-1; D: .; size: .; DNA: TGTGCCAGCAGTGAATACCGGAAAGGTAGGAGTTGGTATGAGCAGTTCTTC; CDR3: CASSEYRKGRSWYEQFF
V: TRBV7-2; J: TRBJ1-2; D: .; size: once; DNA: TGTGCCAGCAGACTCGGGGGTGGCTACACCTTC; CDR3: CASRLGGGYTF
V: TRBV7-2; J: TRBJ2-6; D: .; size: .; DNA: TGTGCCAGCAGCTACCAGGGGTCGGCTGGGGCCAACGTCCTGACTTTC; CDR3: CASSYQGSAGANVLTF
V: TRBV5-1; J: TRBJ2-7; D: .; size: once; DNA: TGCGCCAGCAGCTTGGGACAGGTACGCTACGAGCAGTACTTC; CDR3: CASSLGQVRYEQYF
V: TRBV7-9; J: TRBJ1-2; D: TRBD1; size: .; DNA: TGTGCCAGCAGCTTAGCGACGGACAGGTACTATGGCTACACCTTC; CDR3: CASSLATDRYYGYTF
V: TRBV30; J: TRBJ1-6; D: .; size: .; DNA: TGTGCCTGGAGTGTCGAAGGGGTTGGCTCACCCCTCCACTTT; CDR3: CAWSVEGVGSPLHF
V: TRBV6-5; J: TRBJ1-5; D: .; size: .; DNA: TGTGCCAGCAGTTACTCGACCCTTCATGGAGGGCCCCAGCATTTT; CDR3: CASSYSTLHGGPQHF
V: TRBV10-1; J: TRBJ2-3; D: .; size: once; DNA: TGCGCCAGCAGTGAGTCGGGCGGCTTACGGAGGAGTAGCACAGATACGCAGTATTTT; CDR3: CASSESGGLRRSSTDTQYF
V: TRBV20-1; J: TRBJ2-7; D: TRBD2; size: once; DNA: TGCAGTGCTAGTCGGCTAGCGGGGGGGCAGAACGAGCAGTACTTC; CDR3: CSASRLAGGQNEQYF
V: TRBV6-5; J: TRBJ2-1; D: .; size: .; DNA: TGTGCCAGCACGAGGTACAATGAGCAGTTCTTC; CDR3: CASTRYNEQFF
V: TRBV4-1; J: TRBJ2-3; D: .; size: .; DNA: TGCGCCAGCAGCCAAGACTCAGATACGCAGTATTTT; CDR3: CASSQDSDTQYF
V: TRBV6-2/TRBV6-3; J: TRBJ2-3; D: .; size: .; DNA: TGTGCCAGCAGTTACGGACAGTCTAGCACAGATACGCAGTATTTT; CDR3: CASSYGQSSTDTQYF
V: TRBV5-4; J: TRBJ1-1; D: .; size: few; DNA: TGTGCCAGCAGCTTGACAGGCTTTTCTGACACTGAAGCTTTCTTT; CDR3: CASSLTGFSDTEAFF
V: TRBV7-9; J: TRBJ2-5; D: .; size: .; DNA: TGTGCCAGCAGCTTTTCCACTAGGGCGGAGACCCAGTACTTC; CDR3: CASSFSTRAETQYF
V: TRBV4-2; J: TRBJ2-7; D: .; size: once; DNA: TGTGCCAGCATAGGAGCCGGGGGCGAGCAGTACTTC; CDR3: CASIGAGGEQYF
V: TRBV5-6; J: TRBJ2-4; D: TRBD1; size: .; DNA: TGTGCCAGCAGCGCGAGCCGGGACAGGGCAGCCAAAAACATTCAGTACTTC; CDR3: CASSASRDRAAKNIQYF
V: TRBV2; J: TRBJ1-1; D: .; size: once; DNA: TGTGCCAGCAGTGAAGCCGGGAACACTGAAGCTTTCTTT; CDR3: CASSEAGNTEAFF
V: TRBV3-1/TRBV3-2; J: TRBJ2-2; D: TRBD2; size: .; DNA: TGTGCCAGCAGCCAAGATGGACTAGCGGGGGGGCAAACCGGGGAGCTGTTTTTT; CDR3: CASSQDGLAGGQTGELFF
V: TRBV10-2; J: TRBJ2-1; D: .; size: .; DNA: TGCGCCAGCAACCAGCCGGGTGCCTACAATGAGCAGTTCTTC; CDR3: CASNQPGAYNEQFF
V: TRBV11-2; J: TRBJ1-1; D: .; size: .; DNA: TGTGCCAGCAGCTCCTTTAGGGCGGGGAACGCTGAAGCTTTCTTT; CDR3: CASSSFRAGNAEAFF
V: TRBV10-3; J: TRBJ2-2; D: .; size: .; DNA: TGTGCCATCAGTGGGGGAGGCGGGGAGCTGTTTTTT; CDR3: CAISGGGGELFF
V: TRBV10-3; J: TRBJ2-2; D: .; size: .; DNA: TGTGCCATCACGAGGGCCCAAACCGGGGAGCTGTTTTTT; CDR3: CAITRAQTGELFF
V: TRBV19; J: TRBJ1-1; D: TRBD1; size: few; DNA: TGTGCCAGTAGTATAGACCCGGGACAGGGGGCCCGGTTGGCTTTCTTT; CDR3: CASSIDPGQGARLAFF
V: TRBV19; J: TRBJ2-4; D: TRBD2; size: .; DNA: TGTGCCAGTAGTATAGATGAGGTAGCGGGGGGCCTAGCCAAAAACATTCAGTACTTC; CDR3: CASSIDEVAGGLAKNIQYF
V: TRBV27; J: TRBJ1-1; D: .; size: .; DNA: TGTGCCAGCATCATCGCGCCGGGAGGGACTGAAGCTTTCTTT; CDR3: CASIIAPGGTEAFF
V: TRBV28; J: TRBJ2-3; D: TRBD1; size: once; DNA: TGTGCCAGCAGTCCGGGGACAGGACACACGGATACGCAGTATTTT; CDR3: CASSPGTGHTDTQYF
V: TRBV6-2/TRBV6-3; J: TRBJ1-2; D: TRBD1; size: once; DNA: TGTGCCAGCAGCGAAACAGGGGGCTATGGCTACACCTTC; CDR3: CASSETGGYGYTF
V: TRBV11-2; J: TRBJ2-3; D: TRBD2; size: .; DNA: TGTGCCAGCAGCCGTAGCGGGGGGGCTGTAGATACGCAGTATTTT; CDR3: CASSRSGGAVDTQYF
V: TRBV3-1/TRBV3-2; J: TRBJ1-2; D: .; size: .; DNA: TGTGCCAGCAGCCCCAGTGGTGGCCACTATGGCTACACCTTC; CDR3: CASSPSGGHYGYTF
V: TRBV5-4; J: TRBJ2-7; D: .; size: .; DNA: TGTGCCAGCAGCTCCGGTTTCTCCTACGAGCAGTACTTC; CDR3: CASSSGFSYEQYF
V: TRBV5-1; J: TRBJ1-3; D: .; size: .; DNA: TGCGCCAGCAGCTTGGAAACAGTCTCTGGAAACACCATATATTTT; CDR3: CASSLETVSGNTIYF
V: TRBV6-4; J: TRBJ1-2; D: TRBD1; size: .; DNA: TGTGCCAGCAGTGAAGAAGGGACAGCGGCCTATGGCTACACCTTC; CDR3: CASSEEGTAAYGYTF
V: TRBV7-2; J: TRBJ2-3; D: .; size: .; DNA: TGTGCCAGCAGCTTCACTTCAGATACGCAGTATTTT; CDR3: CASSFTSDTQYF
V: TRBV19; J: TRBJ1-5; D: .; size: .; DNA: TGTGCCAGCGCGGACAATTCATATAGCAATCAGCCCCAGCATTTT; CDR3: CASADNSYSNQPQHF
V: TRBV4-1; J: TRBJ1-1; D: TRBD1; size: .; DNA: TGCGCCAGCAGCCGAAGAACAGGGGCGTATGTAACTGAAGCTTTCTTT; CDR3: CASSRRTGAYVTEAFF
V: TRBV5-1; J: TRBJ1-1; D: TRBD1; size: .; DNA: TGCGCCAGCAGCTTGGATCATGACAGGGGTGGCACTGAAGCTTTCTTT; CDR3: CASSLDHDRGGTEAFF
V: TRBV28; J: TRBJ2-7; D: TRBD2; size: .; DNA: TGTGCCAGCAGTGGGTCGGGGGGACCCCTCTACGAGCAGTACTTC; CDR3: CASSGSGGPLYEQYF
V: TRBV6-5; J: TRBJ1-1; D: TRBD1; size: .; DNA: TGTGCCAGCAGTTACGGGACAGGGGGCGAAGGCACTGAAGCTTTCTTT; CDR3: CASSYGTGGEGTEAFF
V: TRBV12-3/TRBV12-4; J: TRBJ2-1; D: .; size: .; DNA: TGTGCCAGCACCATAGGGGCTGAGCAGTTCTTC; CDR3: CASTIGAEQFF